Listed below are T cell receptor beta chains from one sample, sequenced in a study of beta chain features in type 1 diabetes. Clones were sequenced by immunoSEQ multiplex PCR, and TCRdb holds only the in-frame ones, with some missing. The sample contains 300,000 to 350,000 clones, about a tenth of which appear only once. Sequenced: central memory CD4+ T cells from blood. These receptor sequences come from a man aged 25 to 40 with type 1 diabetes. Each CDR3 is given with its conserved first and last residue. A D gene is named only where the DNA matches it firmly. For some rows the clone size is stated as once, few or many, or as a class when expanded; others skip it.

D gene	V gene	clone size	J gene	CDR3 protein	CDR3 DNA
-	TRBV28	-	TRBJ1-2	CASSPTTYGYTF	TGTGCCAGCAGTCCCACAACCTATGGCTACACCTTC
TRBD1	TRBV19	few	TRBJ1-4	CASSIGQGGKKLFF	TGTGCCAGTAGTATCGGACAGGGAGGGAAGAAACTGTTTTTT
TRBD1	TRBV29-1	-	TRBJ2-3	CSVEYARGLGTDTQYF	TGCAGCGTTGAATACGCCAGGGGGCTTGGCACAGATACGCAGTATTTT
-	TRBV2	few	TRBJ1-1	CASTQEGRTEAFF	TGTGCCAGCACCCAGGAAGGGAGAACTGAAGCTTTCTTT
TRBD1	TRBV10-3	-	TRBJ1-1	CATTGGGDTEAFF	TGTGCCACGACAGGGGGCGGTGACACTGAAGCTTTCTTT
-	TRBV7-7	-	TRBJ2-3	CASSSAGGGTDTQYF	TGTGCCAGCAGCTCAGCTGGGGGAGGCACAGATACGCAGTATTTT
TRBD2	TRBV6-6	few	TRBJ2-5	CASSRSGQETQYF	TGTGCCAGCAGTCGTAGCGGGCAAGAGACCCAGTACTTC
-	TRBV7-2	few	TRBJ1-1	CASSLRGRNTEAFF	TGTGCCAGCAGCCTGCGGGGGAGGAACACTGAAGCTTTCTTT
-	TRBV5-6	few	TRBJ1-4	CASSLGGSYEKLFF	TGTGCCAGCAGCTTGGGGGGAAGTTATGAAAAACTGTTTTTT
-	TRBV9	-	TRBJ2-1	CASSVGAGNYNEQFF	TGTGCCAGCAGCGTAGGGGCAGGGAACTACAATGAGCAGTTCTTC
TRBD1	TRBV2	few	TRBJ2-7	CASSEWGGTGSYEQYF	TGTGCCAGCAGTGAATGGGGTGGGACAGGCTCCTACGAGCAGTACTTC
-	TRBV11-2	-	TRBJ2-4	CASSLDWGGGKNIQYF	TGTGCCAGCAGCTTAGATTGGGGTGGGGGCAAAAACATTCAGTACTTC
-	TRBV5-4	-	TRBJ2-5	CASSYLGQSQETQYF	TGTGCCAGCAGCTACTTAGGACAGTCCCAAGAGACCCAGTACTTC
-	TRBV11-2	-	TRBJ1-2	CASSLVEGQMDGYTF	TGTGCCAGCAGCTTAGTGGAAGGACAGATGGATGGCTACACCTTC
-	TRBV5-6	few	TRBJ1-2	CASSPPGQSYGYTF	TGTGCCAGCAGCCCCCCCGGGCAGAGCTATGGCTACACCTTC
-	TRBV30	many	TRBJ1-2	CAWSGFGGGGYTF	TGTGCCTGGAGCGGGTTTGGTGGTGGCGGCTACACCTTC
TRBD1	TRBV6-1	many	TRBJ1-2	CASIGDRVEGYGYTF	TGTGCCAGCATCGGGGACAGGGTAGAAGGCTATGGCTACACCTTC
-	TRBV5-6	many	TRBJ1-6	CASSGSNFGALHF	TGTGCCAGCAGCGGTAGTAACTTCGGGGCCCTCCACTTT
TRBD2	TRBV7-8	many	TRBJ2-1	CASSLASAGAGYNEQFF	TGTGCCAGCAGCTTAGCGTCAGCGGGGGCCGGCTACAATGAGCAGTTCTTC
TRBD1	TRBV6-6	-	TRBJ1-1	CASRGQGVGGTEAFF	TGTGCCAGCAGAGGACAGGGGGTCGGGGGCACTGAAGCTTTCTTT
-	TRBV5-1	few	TRBJ2-4	CASSLFLGSADGAKNIQYF	TGCGCCAGCAGCCTCTTCCTGGGGTCGGCGGATGGGGCCAAAAACATTCAGTACTTC
-	TRBV14	-	TRBJ2-1	CASSQVQDSYNEQFF	TGTGCCAGCAGCCAAGTACAGGACTCCTACAATGAGCAGTTCTTC
-	TRBV28	-	TRBJ2-1	CASSGDQLNEQFF	TGTGCCAGCAGTGGGGACCAGCTCAATGAGCAGTTCTTC
TRBD1	TRBV5-6	-	TRBJ2-1	CASSFEVGTGAYNEQFF	TGTGCCAGCAGCTTTGAGGTCGGGACAGGGGCTTACAATGAGCAGTTCTTC
-	TRBV5-1	many	TRBJ1-3	CASSGGSGNTIYF	TGCGCCAGCAGCGGGGGTTCTGGAAACACCATATATTTT
-	TRBV6-5	few	TRBJ1-1	CASSYRAGPVGTEAFF	TGTGCCAGCAGTTACCGTGCAGGGCCGGTAGGCACTGAAGCTTTCTTT
-	TRBV7-9	-	TRBJ2-7	CASSSQRGEQYF	TGTGCCAGCAGCTCCCAGAGGGGCGAGCAGTACTTC
TRBD2	TRBV5-1	many	TRBJ2-7	CASSHGLAGAEVYEQYF	TGCGCCAGCAGCCACGGACTAGCGGGGGCCGAAGTGTACGAGCAGTACTTC